The 22 T cell receptor beta chains below all came from one sample that was sequenced in a study of T-cell memory formation after mild COVID-19. TCRdb fed the 5' RACE reads into MiXCR, producing one record per CDR3 protein. The sample lists roughly 400,000 distinct CDR3 sequences, approximately 15% occurring once. The sample consisted of PBMCs or a T cell subset sorted from them (not recorded which). These receptors all come from a man between 18 and 35 years old who had mild COVID-19 (a few samples of this study predate the infection). Cell type and time point are not known.

As for this clonotype: One end of the junction varies from germline; a read error may be responsible. This chain joins TRBV4-1 and TRBJ1-6; D is undetermined. This CDR3 comprises 14 residues. Germline CDR1 MGHRA, CDR2 YSYEKL. CDR3 residues: CTSSPRSYNSPLHF. The CDR3 bases are TGCACCAGCAGCCCCCGCTCCTATAATTCACCCCTCCACTTT.

This clonotype was observed a handful of times. The CDR3 DNA is TGCAGTGCTCCACTCATCCAAGAGACCCAGTACTTC. It encodes CSAPLIQETQYF. The gene calls are TRBV20-1 and TRBJ2-5, with D uncertain. The V end was cut by 5 bases, the J end by 1 base, with 8 bases between. CDR1 DFQATT and CDR2 SNEGSKA come from the germline V gene (reference sequence). The CDR3 totals 12 residues.

The V call is TRBV7-2, the J call TRBJ1-6; 9 nucleotides agree with TRBD1. CDR1 SGHTA and CDR2 FQGNSA come from the germline V gene. This CDR3 region has 14 residues. V was pared by 4 bases and J by 8 bases, with 3 bases of the junction left unmatched. CDR3 coding DNA: TGTGCCAGCAGCTCGGACAGGGGTTATTCACCCCTCCACTTT. Protein: CASSSDRGYSPLHF.

The CDR3 sequence: CASSFGGSGYGTEAFF. The CDR3 region has the DNA TGCGCCAGCAGCTTCGGGGGTTCGGGGTACGGCACTGAAGCTTTCTTT. The chain links TRBV5-1 to TRBJ1-1, with D perhaps TRBD1 (5 bases). V gave up 2 bases and J gave up 4 bases, with 18 bases separating them. The CDR3 covers 16 residues. The germline CDR1 and CDR2 sequences are SGHRS and YFSETQ.

The sample holds a few counts of this clonotype. The chain joins TRBV29-1 to TRBJ2-7; maybe TRBD2 (5 bases). Germline CDR1 and CDR2: SQVTM and ANQGSEA. The CDR3 is 10 residues long. V was cut by 7 bases and J by 6 bases, with 10 bases left in between. CDR3 in amino acids: CSAGELEQYF. The CDR3 DNA reads TGCAGCGCCGGGGAACTCGAGCAGTACTTC.

J is TRBJ1-2 and V is TRBV10-3, with a possible D match to TRBD1 (5 bases). Germline loops: CDR1 ENHRY, CDR2 SYGVKD. V lost 7 bases, J lost 3 bases, and 12 bases lay in between. The CDR3 runs to 13 residues. CDR3 nucleotide sequence: TGTGCCATCAATGGGGACGGACACTATGGCTACACCTTC. Translating it yields CAINGDGHYGYTF.

This clonotype was seen a few times. The rearrangement joins TRBV4-3 to TRBJ2-5, with D uncertain. In germline, CDR1 is LGHNA, CDR2 YSLEER. Trimming took 3 bases from V and 3 from J, leaving 8 bases between them. This CDR3 has 13 amino acids. CDR3 protein: CASSHDAEETQYF. The CDR3 DNA reads as TGCGCCAGCAGCCATGACGCAGAAGAGACCCAGTACTTC.

The table lists this clonotype with many counts. The genes are TRBV7-6 and TRBJ2-5; D is undetermined. Trimming removed 2 bases from V and 5 bases from J, with 3 bases in between. Germline CDR1 is SGHVS and CDR2 is FNYEAQ. The CDR3 extends over 11 amino acids. CDR3 region: CASSLMETQYF. The CDR3 DNA reads as TGTGCCAGCAGCTTAATGGAGACCCAGTACTTC.

This chain links TRBV7-6 with TRBJ2-5; TRBD1 or TRBD2 may be the D gene (6 bases each). The CDR3 loop spans 14 amino acids. V dropped 2 bases and J dropped 6 bases, with 13 bases sitting between them. The germline gives CDR1 SGHVS, CDR2 FNYEAQ. CDR3 DNA sequence: TGTGCCAGCAGCTTAATGGGGGGCTCGCAGACCCAGTACTTC. This encodes CASSLMGGSQTQYF.

For the CDR3, the DNA is TGCAGCGTTGGGGGGCCAGACGAGCAGTACTTC. Amino acids: CSVGGPDEQYF. The chain recombines TRBV29-1 with TRBJ2-7, with D perhaps matching TRBD1 (6 bases). Trimming took 4 bases from V and 5 from J, leaving 9 bases between them. The CDR3 spans 11 residues. CDR1 and CDR2 (germline): SQVTM, ANQGSEA.

This clonotype has just a few counts. The chain links TRBV3-1 to TRBJ2-1; 12 nucleotides align to TRBD2. The CDR3 length is 17 residues. The germline CDR1 and CDR2 sequences are LGHDT and YNNKEL (reference sequence). The V and J ends lost 0 bases and 2 bases, in that order; junction bases with no gene match: 2. The CDR3 is CASSQDLAGGTYNEQFF. The CDR3 DNA follows: TGTGCCAGCAGCCAAGATCTAGCGGGAGGGACCTACAATGAGCAGTTCTTC.

V gene TRBV5-1 combines with J gene TRBJ2-1; either TRBD1 or TRBD2 may supply D (5 bases each). The CDR3 runs to 15 residues. CDR1 is SGHRS, CDR2 YFSETQ, per germline. V was pared by 0 bases and J by 4 bases, with 11 bases between. As DNA, the CDR3 is TGCGCCAGCAGCTTGGTTGGGGACCTATACAATGAGCAGTTCTTC. Its protein is CASSLVGDLYNEQFF.

There are a few counts of this clonotype. The chain combines TRBV24-1 with TRBJ1-4; 7 bases match TRBD1. The CDR3 covers 15 residues. Germline CDR1 KGHDR, CDR2 SFDVKD. J gave up 7 bases and V 2 bases, and 6 bases lay outside the gene matches. CDR3 loop: CATSDSGTAGEKLFF. The CDR3 DNA sequence: TGTGCCACCAGTGATTCGGGGACAGCCGGTGAAAAACTGTTTTTT.

This clonotype was seen only a few times. The CDR3 bases are TGCAGTGCTAGTCTAACAGGACAGCAAGAGACCCAGTACTTC. Residues: CSASLTGQQETQYF. The V call is TRBV20-1, the J call TRBJ2-5, with a tentative D call TRBD1 (6 bases). V lost 3 bases and J lost 2, with 13 bases in between. The CDR3 covers 14 residues. Looked up from germline, CDR1 is DFQATT and CDR2 is SNEGSKA (reference sequence).

This clonotype was detected only a few times. This sequence joins TRBV6-2 or TRBV6-3 and TRBJ2-1; 8 bases fit TRBD1. The CDR3 covers 15 residues. The V gene end was trimmed by 7 bases and the J gene end by 6 bases; junction bases not matched to a gene: 11. Germline V gene lookup returns CDR1 MNHEY and CDR2 SVGEGT. The CDR3, as DNA: TGTGCCAGCACCCCCTGGACAGGGAGTACCAATGAGCAGTTCTTC. It encodes CASTPWTGSTNEQFF.

The chain has TRBV4-2 and TRBJ2-3; D perhaps matches TRBD1 (5 bases). This CDR3 is built from 18 residues. Trimming took off 3 bases at V and 0 bases at J, with 19 bases between the two ends. Per germline, CDR1 LGHNA and CDR2 YNFKEQ. This CDR3 is CASSQNWGPRSSTDTQYF. For the CDR3, the DNA is TGTGCCAGCAGCCAGAACTGGGGCCCCAGATCTAGCACAGATACGCAGTATTTT.

A few counts support this clonotype. The chain uses TRBV6-5 and TRBJ2-1, with D unresolved. The CDR3 runs to 11 residues. Germline CDR1 is MNHEY and CDR2 is SVGAGI. The germline V and J ends were trimmed by 7 bases and 7 bases, with 8 bases remaining between them. Here the CDR3 DNA reads TGTGCCAGCATGATAGGGAATGAGCAGTTCTTC. Amino acid sequence: CASMIGNEQFF.

This clonotype was recorded a few times. This chain uses TRBV20-1 with TRBJ1-2; D may be TRBD1 (6 bases). Germline V gene lookup returns CDR1 DFQATT and CDR2 SNEGSKA (reference sequence). The V and J ends lost 5 bases and 7 bases respectively, with 17 bases between them. This CDR3 comprises 13 residues. Here the CDR3 reads CSADPHRAGGYTF. Written as DNA, the CDR3 is TGCAGTGCTGACCCCCACAGGGCGGGTGGCTACACCTTC.

V usage is TRBV7-9 and J usage is TRBJ2-5, with D tentatively TRBD1 (5 bases). Germline V gene data show CDR1 as SEHNR and CDR2 as FQNEAQ (reference sequence). V gave up 6 bases and J gave up 5 bases, with 13 bases separating them. CDR3 length equals 13 residues. CDR3 sequence (DNA): TGTGCCAGCAGTGCAGGGATGGGGGAGACCCAGTACTTC. Its translation: CASSAGMGETQYF.

This clonotype was counted a few times. The J gene is TRBJ1-5, the V gene TRBV12-3 or TRBV12-4; 9 nucleotides align to TRBD1. CDR3 length equals 16 residues. V was clipped by 4 bases and J by 3 bases; unmatched bases: 7. The CDR3, as DNA: TGTGCCAGCAGTTCAGGGGGGACAGGGTACAATCAGCCCCAGCATTTT. Protein product: CASSSGGTGYNQPQHF.

The sample holds a few counts of this clonotype. The gene calls are TRBV18 and TRBJ2-3, with unresolved D. Per germline, CDR1 KGHSH and CDR2 LQKENI. Deletions cut 3 bases from V and 6 bases from J, with 10 bases between. The CDR3 extends over 13 amino acids. CDR3 protein: CASSPLERDTQYF. The DNA for the CDR3 is TGTGCCAGCTCACCTCTTGAGAGGGATACGCAGTATTTT.

This rearrangement joins TRBV12-3 or TRBV12-4 to TRBJ2-6; D might be TRBD1 (6 bases). Trimming pared 5 bases from V and 0 bases from J, leaving 8 bases between. This CDR3 spans 15 amino acids. The CDR3 bases are TGTGCCAGCAGTGCCAGGGGCTCTGGGGCCAACGTCCTGACTTTC. This codes for CASSARGSGANVLTF.